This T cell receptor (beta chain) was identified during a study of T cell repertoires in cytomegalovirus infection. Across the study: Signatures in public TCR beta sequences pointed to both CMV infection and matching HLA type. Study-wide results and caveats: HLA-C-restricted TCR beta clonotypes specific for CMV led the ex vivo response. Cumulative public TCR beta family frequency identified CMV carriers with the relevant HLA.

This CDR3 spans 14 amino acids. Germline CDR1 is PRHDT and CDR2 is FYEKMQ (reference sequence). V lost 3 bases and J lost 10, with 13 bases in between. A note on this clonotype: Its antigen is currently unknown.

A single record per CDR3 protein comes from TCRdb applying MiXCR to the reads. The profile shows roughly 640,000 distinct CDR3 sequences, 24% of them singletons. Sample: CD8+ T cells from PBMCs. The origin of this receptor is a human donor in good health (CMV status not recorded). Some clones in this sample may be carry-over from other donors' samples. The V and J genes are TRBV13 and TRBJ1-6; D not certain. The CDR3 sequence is CASSLGRVRSPLHF. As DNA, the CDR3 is TGTGCCAGCAGCTTGGGTAGGGTAAGATCACCCCTCCACTTT.